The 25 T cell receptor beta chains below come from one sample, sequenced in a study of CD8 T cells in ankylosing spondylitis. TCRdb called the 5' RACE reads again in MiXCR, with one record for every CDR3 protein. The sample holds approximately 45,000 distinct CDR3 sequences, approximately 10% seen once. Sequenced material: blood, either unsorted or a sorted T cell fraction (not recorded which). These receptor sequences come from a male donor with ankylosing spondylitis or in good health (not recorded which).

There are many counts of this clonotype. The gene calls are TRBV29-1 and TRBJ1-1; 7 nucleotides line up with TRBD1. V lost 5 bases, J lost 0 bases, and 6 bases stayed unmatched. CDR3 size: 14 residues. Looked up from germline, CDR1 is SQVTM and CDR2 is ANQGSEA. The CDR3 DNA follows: TGCAGCGTTTCACCGGGACAGCTGAACACTGAAGCTTTCTTT. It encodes CSVSPGQLNTEAFF.

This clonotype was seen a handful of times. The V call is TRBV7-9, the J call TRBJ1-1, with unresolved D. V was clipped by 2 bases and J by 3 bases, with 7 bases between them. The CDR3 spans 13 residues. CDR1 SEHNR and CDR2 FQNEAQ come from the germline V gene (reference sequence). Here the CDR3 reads CASSLQRDTEAFF. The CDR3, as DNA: TGTGCCAGCAGCTTACAGAGGGACACTGAAGCTTTCTTT.

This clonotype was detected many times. The CDR3 loop is CASSLTGNYNEQFF. DNA of the CDR3: TGCGCCAGCAGCTTGACGGGGAATTACAATGAGCAGTTCTTC. The V gene is TRBV5-1, the J gene TRBJ2-1; D is perhaps TRBD2 (5 bases). Germline V lookup: CDR1 SGHRS, CDR2 YFSETQ. This CDR3 has 14 residues. V gave up 1 base and J gave up 4 bases, with 9 bases separating them. Drawing the rest from reference TRBV5-1 and TRBJ2-1, the complete variable domain is KAGVTQTPRYLIKTRGQQVTLSCSPISGHRSVSWYQQTPGQGLQFLFEYFSETQRNKGNFPGRFSGRQFSNSRSEMNVSTLELGDSALYLCASSLTGNYNEQFFGPGTRLTVL.

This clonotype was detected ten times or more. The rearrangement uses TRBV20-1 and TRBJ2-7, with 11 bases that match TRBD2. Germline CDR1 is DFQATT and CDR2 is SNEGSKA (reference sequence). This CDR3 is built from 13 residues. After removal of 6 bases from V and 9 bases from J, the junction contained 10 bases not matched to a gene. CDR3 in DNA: TGCAGTGCAACGACTAGCGGGGATGAATCGCAGTACTTC. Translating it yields CSATTSGDESQYF.

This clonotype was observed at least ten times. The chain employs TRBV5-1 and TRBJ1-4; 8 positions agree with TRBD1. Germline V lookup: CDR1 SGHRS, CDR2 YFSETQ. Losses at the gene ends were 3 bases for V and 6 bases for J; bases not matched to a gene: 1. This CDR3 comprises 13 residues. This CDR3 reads CASSWGQDEKLFF. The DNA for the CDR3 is TGCGCCAGCAGCTGGGGACAGGATGAAAAACTGTTTTTT.

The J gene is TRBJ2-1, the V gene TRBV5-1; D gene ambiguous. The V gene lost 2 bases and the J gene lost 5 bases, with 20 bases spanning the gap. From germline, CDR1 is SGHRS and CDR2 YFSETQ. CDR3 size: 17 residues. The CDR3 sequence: CASSFSLTIDPNNEQFF. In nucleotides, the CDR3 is TGCGCCAGCAGCTTCTCTCTGACGATTGACCCGAACAATGAGCAGTTCTTC. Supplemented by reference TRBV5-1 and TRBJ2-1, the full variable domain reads KAGVTQTPRYLIKTRGQQVTLSCSPISGHRSVSWYQQTPGQGLQFLFEYFSETQRNKGNFPGRFSGRQFSNSRSEMNVSTLELGDSALYLCASSFSLTIDPNNEQFFGPGTRLTVL.

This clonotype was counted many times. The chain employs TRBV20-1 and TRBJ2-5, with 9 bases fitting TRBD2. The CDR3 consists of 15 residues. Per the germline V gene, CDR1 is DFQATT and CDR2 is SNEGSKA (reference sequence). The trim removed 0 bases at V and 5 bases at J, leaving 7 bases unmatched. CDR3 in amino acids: CSARDTGLARETQYF. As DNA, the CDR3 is TGCAGTGCTAGAGATACGGGACTAGCACGGGAGACCCAGTACTTC.

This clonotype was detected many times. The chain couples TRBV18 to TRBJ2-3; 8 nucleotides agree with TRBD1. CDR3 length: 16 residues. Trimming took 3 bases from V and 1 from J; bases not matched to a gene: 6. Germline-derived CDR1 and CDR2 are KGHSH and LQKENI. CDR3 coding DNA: TGTGCCAGCTCACCTCCACAGGGACAGGGCACAGATACGCAGTATTTT. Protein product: CASSPPQGQGTDTQYF.

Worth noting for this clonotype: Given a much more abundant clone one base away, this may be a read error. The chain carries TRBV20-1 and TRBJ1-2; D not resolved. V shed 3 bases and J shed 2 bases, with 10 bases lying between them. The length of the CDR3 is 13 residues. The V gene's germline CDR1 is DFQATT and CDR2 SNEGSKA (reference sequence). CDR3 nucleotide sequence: TGCAGTGCTAGCCCCCAGCCCAACTATGGCTACACCTTC. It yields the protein CSASPQPNYGYTF.

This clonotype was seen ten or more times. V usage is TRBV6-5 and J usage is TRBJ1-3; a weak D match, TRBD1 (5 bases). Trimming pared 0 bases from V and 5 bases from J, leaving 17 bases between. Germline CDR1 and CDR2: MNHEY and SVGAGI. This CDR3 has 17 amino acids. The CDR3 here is CASSYSWGNENRNTIYF. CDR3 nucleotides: TGTGCCAGCAGTTACTCTTGGGGGAATGAAAATAGAAACACCATATATTTT.

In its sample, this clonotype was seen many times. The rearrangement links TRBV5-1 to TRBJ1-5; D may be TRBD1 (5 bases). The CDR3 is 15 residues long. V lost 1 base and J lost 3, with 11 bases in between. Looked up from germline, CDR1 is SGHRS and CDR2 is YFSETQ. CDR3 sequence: CASSLYGAVNQPQHF. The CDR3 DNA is TGCGCCAGCAGCTTGTACGGGGCGGTCAATCAGCCCCAGCATTTT.

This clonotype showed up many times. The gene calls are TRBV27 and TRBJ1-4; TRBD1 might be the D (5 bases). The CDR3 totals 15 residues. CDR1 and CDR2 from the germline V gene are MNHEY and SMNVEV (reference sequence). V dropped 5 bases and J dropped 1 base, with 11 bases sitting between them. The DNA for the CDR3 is TGTGCCAGCAGTCTCTCAGGGAGAACTAATGAAAAACTGTTTTTT. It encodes CASSLSGRTNEKLFF.

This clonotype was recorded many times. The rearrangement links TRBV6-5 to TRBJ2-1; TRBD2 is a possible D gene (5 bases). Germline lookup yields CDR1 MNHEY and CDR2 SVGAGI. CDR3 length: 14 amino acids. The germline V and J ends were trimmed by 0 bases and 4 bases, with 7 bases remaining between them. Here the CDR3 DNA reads TGTGCCAGCAGTTACTCCGGGATTTACAATGAGCAGTTCTTC. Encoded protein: CASSYSGIYNEQFF.

CDR3 sequence reads: CASLQGPNTGELFF. The DNA for the CDR3 is TGTGCCAGCTTACAGGGACCGAACACCGGGGAGCTGTTTTTT. The chain employs TRBV7-2 and TRBJ2-2; the D gene is possibly TRBD1 (6 bases). The CDR3 extends over 14 amino acids. V shed 8 bases and J shed 0 bases, with 10 bases lying between them. CDR1 and CDR2 (germline): SGHTA, FQGNSA.

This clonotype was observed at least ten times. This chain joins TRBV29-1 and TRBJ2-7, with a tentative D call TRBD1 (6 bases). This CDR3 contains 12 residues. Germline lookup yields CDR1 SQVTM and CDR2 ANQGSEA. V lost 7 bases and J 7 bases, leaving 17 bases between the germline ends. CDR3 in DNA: TGCAGCGCAGCCGGGACAAATTGGGAGCAGTACTTC. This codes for CSAAGTNWEQYF.

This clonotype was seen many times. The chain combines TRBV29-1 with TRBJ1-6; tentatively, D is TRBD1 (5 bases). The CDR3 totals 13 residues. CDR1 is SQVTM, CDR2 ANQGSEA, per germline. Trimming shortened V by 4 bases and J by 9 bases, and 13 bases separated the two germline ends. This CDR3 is CSVAGTRGSPLHF. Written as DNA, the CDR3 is TGCAGCGTTGCGGGGACCCGTGGTTCACCCCTCCACTTT.

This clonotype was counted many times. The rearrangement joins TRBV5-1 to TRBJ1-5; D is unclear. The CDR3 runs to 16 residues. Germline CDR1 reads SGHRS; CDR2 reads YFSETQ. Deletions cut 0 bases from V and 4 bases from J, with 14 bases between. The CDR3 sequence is CASSLDSSRTNQPQHF. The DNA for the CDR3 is TGCGCCAGCAGCTTGGATTCGTCCAGAACTAATCAGCCCCAGCATTTT.

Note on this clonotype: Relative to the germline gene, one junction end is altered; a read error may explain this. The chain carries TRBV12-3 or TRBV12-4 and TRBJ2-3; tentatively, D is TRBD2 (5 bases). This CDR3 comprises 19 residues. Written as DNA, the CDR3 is TGTGCCATCAGTTTATTCCTATATGATGGGGAGCTCTACGGAGATACGCAGTATTTT. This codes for CAISLFLYDGELYGDTQYF.

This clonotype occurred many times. The CDR3 loop is CASSGPNTEAFF. CDR3 DNA: TGTGCCAGCAGCGGCCCAAACACTGAAGCTTTCTTT. The chain carries TRBV5-5 and TRBJ1-1; D gene ambiguous. V lost 4 bases, J lost 2 bases, and 6 bases lay in between. This CDR3 has 12 residues. Germline loops: CDR1 SGHKS, CDR2 YYEKEE (reference sequence).

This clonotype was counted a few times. The CDR3 DNA reads as TGTGCCAGCAGCGCCGGGACACCCCCCCCAAGAAATTCACCCCTCCACTTT. Amino acids: CASSAGTPPPRNSPLHF. The V and J genes are TRBV7-2 and TRBJ1-6; weak D call: TRBD1 (6 bases). The CDR3 is 17 amino acids. The germline V and J ends were trimmed by 5 bases and 7 bases, with 21 bases remaining between them. The V gene's germline CDR1 is SGHTA and CDR2 FQGNSA.

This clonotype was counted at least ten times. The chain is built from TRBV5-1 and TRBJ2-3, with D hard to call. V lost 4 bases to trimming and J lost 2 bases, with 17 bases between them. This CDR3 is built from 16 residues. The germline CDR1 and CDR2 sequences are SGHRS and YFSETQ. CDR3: CASSLLGLRSTDTQYF. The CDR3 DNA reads TGCGCCAGCAGCCTACTTGGGTTGCGATCCACAGATACGCAGTATTTT.

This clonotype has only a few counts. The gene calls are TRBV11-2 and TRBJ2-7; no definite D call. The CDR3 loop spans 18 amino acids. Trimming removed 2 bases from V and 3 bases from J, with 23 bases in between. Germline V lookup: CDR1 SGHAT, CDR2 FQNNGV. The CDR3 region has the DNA TGTGCCAGCAGCTTACAAATTACCCATCTCAGTCCCAACTACGAGCAGTACTTC. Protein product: CASSLQITHLSPNYEQYF. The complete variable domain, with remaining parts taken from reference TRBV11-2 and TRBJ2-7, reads EAGVAQSPRYKIIEKRQSVAFWCNPISGHATLYWYQQILGQGPKLLIQFQNNGVVDDSQLPKDRFSAERLKGVDSTLKIQPAKLEDSAVYLCASSLQITHLSPNYEQYFGPGTRLTVT.

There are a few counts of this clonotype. The CDR3 loop reads CASSVRGGLDEQFF. The CDR3, as DNA: TGTGCCAGCAGTGTACGCGGGGGTTTGGATGAGCAGTTCTTC. V gene TRBV2 combines with J gene TRBJ2-1, with 7 bases that match TRBD2. V shed 4 bases, J shed 8 bases, and the junction held 8 bases outside the gene matches. CDR3 length: 14 residues. Per the germline V gene, CDR1 is SNHLY and CDR2 is FYNNEI.

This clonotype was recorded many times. The CDR3 reads CSARVGVDTEAFF. CDR3 sequence (DNA): TGCAGTGCTAGAGTGGGCGTTGATACTGAAGCTTTCTTT. This sequence joins TRBV20-1 and TRBJ1-1; D is ambiguous. V was clipped by 1 base and J by 5 bases, with 11 bases between them. This CDR3 region has 13 residues. The germline gives CDR1 DFQATT, CDR2 SNEGSKA (reference sequence).

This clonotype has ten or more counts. DNA for the CDR3: TGCAGTGCTAACTGGGACAGGAAAGAGACCCAGTACTTC. Translation: CSANWDRKETQYF. V is TRBV20-1 and J is TRBJ2-5; 8 nucleotides agree with TRBD1. V was clipped by 4 bases and J by 3 bases; unmatched bases: 4. The CDR3 is 13 residues long. From germline, CDR1 is DFQATT and CDR2 SNEGSKA (reference sequence).